This TCR beta chain was captured by sequencing in a study of shared clonotypes between healthy human individuals. Only in-frame clones appear in the TCRdb table, and some are missing; sequencing was by immunoSEQ multiplex PCR. This sample has about 1,900,000 clones, with about 95% found just once. Study conclusions and caveats: Shared across several donors were 4% to 6% of the naive CD4 clonotypes. In the sorted subsets, rarefaction showed sequencing was incomplete despite large depth.

CDR3 length equals 13 residues. V dropped 0 bases and J dropped 6 bases, with 8 bases sitting between them. Germline CDR1 and CDR2: MNHEY and SMNVEV (reference sequence). A remark on this clone: Its specificity is not known. Other DNA sequences in the same sample also yield this CDR3.

The naive CD8 subset, CD45RO-negative cells positively selected for CCR7, excluded terminally differentiated effector memory CD45RA+ cells. Participating donors were healthy, HIV-negative adults free of recent acute infections or vaccinations. The receptor comes from a man younger than 30 in good health. Material for sequencing was naive CD8+ T cells sorted from blood. This chain joins TRBV27 and TRBJ1-2; D is unresolved. This CDR3 is CASSLSGFDGYTF. DNA for the CDR3: TGTGCCAGCAGTTTATCGGGATTCGATGGCTACACCTTC.